The 5 T cell receptor beta chains below all came from one sample that was sequenced in a study of Graves' ophthalmopathy and Graves' hyperthyroidism. Transcripts of RNA were the source for amplifying TCR beta CDR3 regions. First-round RT-PCR with HTBI primers preceded a second-round multiplex PCR. TCRdb re-called the multiplex PCR reads through MiXCR, storing one row per CDR3 protein. The sample has about 200,000 distinct CDR3 sequences, roughly 29% seen once. The specimen sequenced was peripheral blood. All receptors derive from a man aged 50-60 years with Graves' ophthalmopathy.

This clonotype was seen a handful of times. J is TRBJ2-2 and V is TRBV9; 7 nucleotides agree with TRBD2. V shed 4 bases, J shed 1 base, and the junction held 4 bases outside the gene matches. CDR1 and CDR2 (germline): SGDLS, YYNGEE. The CDR3 contains 15 residues. The DNA of the CDR3 is TGTGCCAGCAGCCCCGGGACTATGAACACCGGGGAGCTGTTTTTT. Its protein is CASSPGTMNTGELFF.

This clonotype was observed at least ten times. V and J are TRBV20-1 and TRBJ1-1, with no clear D. V was cut by 6 bases and J by 3 bases, with 8 bases left in between. The CDR3 loop spans 11 amino acids. Germline CDR1 reads DFQATT; CDR2 reads SNEGSKA (reference sequence). DNA for the CDR3: TGCAGTGCCACAATTCACACTGAAGCTTTCTTT. This encodes CSATIHTEAFF.

In its sample, this clonotype was seen many times. The V call is TRBV12-3 or TRBV12-4, the J call TRBJ2-1; TRBD2 agrees at 14 bases. J lost 7 bases, V lost 1 base, and 6 bases had no gene match. The CDR3 length is 17 residues. The CDR3 coding sequence is TGTGCCAGCAGTTTAGGGACTAGCGGGAGGAGAGCAAATGAGCAGTTCTTC. Its translation: CASSLGTSGRRANEQFF.

This clonotype appeared many times. The chain employs TRBV28 and TRBJ2-7, with TRBD1 identical over 8 bases. The CDR3 covers 15 residues. Germline CDR1 reads MDHEN; CDR2 reads SYDVKM. With 5 bases clipped from V and 1 base from J, the junction kept 7 bases outside the gene matches. DNA for the CDR3: TGTGCCAGCAGTCTTCCCAGGACAGGGTCCTACGAGCAGTACTTC. Protein product: CASSLPRTGSYEQYF.

The genes are TRBV6-1 and TRBJ2-3; D remains unclear. Trimming left V 6 bases short and J 2 bases short, with 9 bases between. The CDR3 extends over 13 amino acids. CDR1 MNHNS and CDR2 SASEGT come from the germline V gene. Here the CDR3 reads CASSAHITDTQYF. The CDR3 bases are TGTGCCAGCAGCGCCCACATCACAGATACGCAGTATTTT.